The clone carrying this T cell receptor (beta chain) was seen at least ten times. Stated time point: newly diagnosed GD, antithyroid drugs for less than 3 months. Following extraction of RNA from PBMCs, that RNA was used to make the TCR library. The CDR3 runs to 14 residues. The V gene lost 6 bases and the J gene lost 2 bases, with 13 bases spanning the gap. These data are taken from a study of regulatory T cells in long-lasting Graves disease. Library construction for TCR beta used iRepertoire HTBI primers and Arm-PCR of CDR3 regions. TCRdb reanalysed the multiplex PCR reads using MiXCR and keeps one entry per CDR3 protein. The table shows about 540,000 distinct CDR3 sequences, with approximately 12% occurring only once. In addition, the sample was reused for a study of T cells in Graves' hyperthyroidism and ophthalmopathy.

The TCR sequence derives from a man aged 25 to 40 with Graves disease. The chain joins TRBV12-3 or TRBV12-4 to TRBJ1-1, with D perhaps matching TRBD1 (5 bases). This material consisted of peripheral blood mononuclear cells (PBMCs), taken at new diagnosis, from a patient treated with antithyroid drugs. The CDR3 DNA reads TGTGCCAGCAGCCTAGGACATTCTAACACTGAAGCTTTCTTT. This encodes CASSLGHSNTEAFF.